This T cell receptor beta chain appears in the sequencing data of a study of blood T cell repertoires in COVID-19. The participants were between roughly 18 and 100 years old and came from roughly 24 US areas. Donors in Cohort 3 counted as recovered after two negative PCRs, clearance, or symptom resolution. As originally analysed: It was from reference gene primer amplification that nucleated cell counts were estimated. Some clones are missing from TCRdb's copy, which holds only in-frame ones; the method was immunoSEQ multiplex PCR. V and J calls and clone size are copied from that table; D and trimming were computed from the DNA. The sample holds a few hundred thousand clones, approximately 90% seen once. Trimming shortened V by 3 bases and J by 4 bases, and 6 bases separated the two germline ends. The CDR3 covers 12 residues. From germline, CDR1 is SEHNR and CDR2 FQNEAQ (reference sequence).

The chain combines TRBV7-9 with TRBJ1-2; D may be TRBD1 (6 bases). Sequenced: PBMCs or T cells enriched from blood (not recorded which). This receptor was taken from a woman aged 35 to 49 who had recovered from COVID-19. The CDR3 loop reads CASSLDSYGYTF. The CDR3 bases are TGTGCCAGCAGCTTGGACAGCTATGGCTACACCTTC.